This TCR beta chain was identified during a study of blood T cell repertoires in COVID-19. The junction had 2 bases not matched to a gene; V was cut back by 6 bases and J by 0 bases. This CDR3 is 13 amino acids long. Germline assignment: CDR1 SQVTM and CDR2 ANQGSEA. Authors' processing steps: Estimation of nucleated cell counts relied on the amplification of reference gene primers. Clones were read by immunoSEQ multiplex PCR, and TCRdb kept only the in-frame ones, dropping some. V and J calls and clone size are those listed in that table; D and trimming were worked out from the DNA. The sample holds 120,000 to 150,000 clones, around 90% seen once.

The receptor comes from a woman of 80 years or more with acute or convalescent COVID-19. V usage is TRBV29-1 and J usage is TRBJ1-3; 7 bases are shared with TRBD1. Specimen: peripheral blood. CDR3 nucleotide sequence: TGCAGCGTCCGACAGGGCTCTGGAAACACCATATATTTT. It encodes CSVRQGSGNTIYF. Combining the CDR3 with reference TRBV29-1 and TRBJ1-3 gives the whole variable domain SAVISQKPSRDICQRGTSLTIQCQVDSQVTMMFWYRQQPGQSLTLIATANQGSEATYESGFVIDKFPISRPNLTFSTLTVSNMSPEDSSIYLCSVRQGSGNTIYFGEGSWLTVV.